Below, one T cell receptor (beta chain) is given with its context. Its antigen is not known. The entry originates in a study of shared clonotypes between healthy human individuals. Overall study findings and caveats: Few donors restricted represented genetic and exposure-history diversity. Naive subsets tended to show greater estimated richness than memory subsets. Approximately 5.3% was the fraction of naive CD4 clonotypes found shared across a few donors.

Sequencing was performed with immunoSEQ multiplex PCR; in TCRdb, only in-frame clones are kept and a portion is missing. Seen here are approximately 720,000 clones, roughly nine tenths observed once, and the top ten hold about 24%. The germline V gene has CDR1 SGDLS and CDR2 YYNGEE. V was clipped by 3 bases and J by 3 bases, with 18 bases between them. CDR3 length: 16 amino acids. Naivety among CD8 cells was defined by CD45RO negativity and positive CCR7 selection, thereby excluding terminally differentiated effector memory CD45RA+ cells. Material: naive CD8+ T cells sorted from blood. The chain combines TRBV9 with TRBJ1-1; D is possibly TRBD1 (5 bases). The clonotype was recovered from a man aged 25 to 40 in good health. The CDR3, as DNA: TGTGCCAGCAGCGCCTCCGGGGGGGGACGCGACACTGAAGCTTTCTTT. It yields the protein CASSASGGGRDTEAFF.